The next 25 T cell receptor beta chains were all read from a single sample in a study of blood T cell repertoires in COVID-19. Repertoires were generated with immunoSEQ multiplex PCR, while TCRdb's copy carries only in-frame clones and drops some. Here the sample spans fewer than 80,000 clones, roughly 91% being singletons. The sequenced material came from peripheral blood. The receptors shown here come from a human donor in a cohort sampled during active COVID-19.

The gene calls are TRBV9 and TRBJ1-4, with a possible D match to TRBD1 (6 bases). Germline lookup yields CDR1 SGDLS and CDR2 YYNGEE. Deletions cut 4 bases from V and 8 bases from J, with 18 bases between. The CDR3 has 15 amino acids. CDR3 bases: TGTGCCAGCAGCTCACAGGGTTTCCTCGGCGAAAAACTGTTTTTT. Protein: CASSSQGFLGEKLFF. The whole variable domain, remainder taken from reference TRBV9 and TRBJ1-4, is DSGVTQTPKHLITATGQRVTLRCSPRSGDLSVYWYQQSLDQGLQFLIQYYNGEERAKGNILERFSAQQFPDLHSELNLSSLELGDSALYFCASSSQGFLGEKLFFGSGTQLSVL.

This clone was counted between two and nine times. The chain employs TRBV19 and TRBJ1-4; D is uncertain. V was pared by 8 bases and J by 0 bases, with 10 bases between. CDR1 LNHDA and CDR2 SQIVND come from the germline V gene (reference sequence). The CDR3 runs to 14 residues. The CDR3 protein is CASSSDATNEKLFF. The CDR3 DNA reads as TGTGCCAGTTCCTCAGATGCAACTAATGAAAAACTGTTTTTT.

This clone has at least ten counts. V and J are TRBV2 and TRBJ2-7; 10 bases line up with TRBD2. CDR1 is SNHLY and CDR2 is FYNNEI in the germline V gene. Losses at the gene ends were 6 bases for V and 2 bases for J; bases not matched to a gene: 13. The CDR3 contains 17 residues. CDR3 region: CASRGPYSGRAAYEQYF. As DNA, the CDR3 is TGTGCCAGCAGGGGCCCATACAGCGGGAGGGCCGCCTACGAGCAGTACTTC. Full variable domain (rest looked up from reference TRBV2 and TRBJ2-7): EPEVTQTPSHQVTQMGQEVILRCVPISNHLYFYWYRQILGQKVEFLVSFYNNEISEKSEIFDDQFSVERPDGSNFTLKIRSTKLEDSAMYFCASRGPYSGRAAYEQYFGPGTRLTVT.

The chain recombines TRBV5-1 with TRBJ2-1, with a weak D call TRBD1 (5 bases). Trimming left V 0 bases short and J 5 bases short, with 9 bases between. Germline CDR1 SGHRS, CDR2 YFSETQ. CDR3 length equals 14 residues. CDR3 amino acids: CASSLEGFNNEQFF. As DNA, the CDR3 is TGCGCCAGCAGCTTGGAGGGGTTTAACAATGAGCAGTTCTTC. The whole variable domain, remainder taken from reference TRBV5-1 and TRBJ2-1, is KAGVTQTPRYLIKTRGQQVTLSCSPISGHRSVSWYQQTPGQGLQFLFEYFSETQRNKGNFPGRFSGRQFSNSRSEMNVSTLELGDSALYLCASSLEGFNNEQFFGPGTRLTVL.

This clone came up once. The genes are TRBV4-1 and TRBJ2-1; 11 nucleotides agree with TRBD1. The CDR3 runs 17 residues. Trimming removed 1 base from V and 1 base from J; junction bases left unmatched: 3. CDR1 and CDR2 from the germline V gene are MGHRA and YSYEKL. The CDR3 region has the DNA TGCGCCAGCAGCCAAGGACGGGACAGGGGGTCCTACAATGAGCAGTTCTTC. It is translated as CASSQGRDRGSYNEQFF.

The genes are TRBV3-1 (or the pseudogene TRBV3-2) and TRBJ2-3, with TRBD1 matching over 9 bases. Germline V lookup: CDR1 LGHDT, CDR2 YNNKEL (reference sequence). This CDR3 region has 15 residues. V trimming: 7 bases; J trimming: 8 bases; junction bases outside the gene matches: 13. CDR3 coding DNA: TGTGCCAGCACCCAGGGGGACAGGGCCTCTTTTACGCAGTATTTT. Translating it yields CASTQGDRASFTQYF.

As DNA, the CDR3 is TGTGCCAGCAGTCTCACTAAGGCGAGCACTGAAGCTTTCTTT. Translation: CASSLTKASTEAFF. The rearrangement joins TRBV6-5 to TRBJ1-1; D is undetermined. Trimming left V 5 bases short and J 4 bases short, with 14 bases between. The V gene's germline CDR1 is MNHEY and CDR2 SVGAGI. This CDR3 spans 14 amino acids.

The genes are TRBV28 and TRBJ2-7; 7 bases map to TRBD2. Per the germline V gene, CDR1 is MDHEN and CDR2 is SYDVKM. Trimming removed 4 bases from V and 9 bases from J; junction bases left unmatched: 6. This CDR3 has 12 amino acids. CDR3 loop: CASSSGGLGQYF. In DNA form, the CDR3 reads TGTGCCAGCAGTTCGGGAGGTCTTGGGCAGTACTTC.

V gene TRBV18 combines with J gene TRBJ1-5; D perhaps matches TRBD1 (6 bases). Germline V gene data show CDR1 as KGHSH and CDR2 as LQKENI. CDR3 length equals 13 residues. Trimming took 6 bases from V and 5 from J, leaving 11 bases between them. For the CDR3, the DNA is TGTGCCAGCTCTCGGGCAGGGGATCAGCCCCAGCATTTT. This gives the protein CASSRAGDQPQHF.

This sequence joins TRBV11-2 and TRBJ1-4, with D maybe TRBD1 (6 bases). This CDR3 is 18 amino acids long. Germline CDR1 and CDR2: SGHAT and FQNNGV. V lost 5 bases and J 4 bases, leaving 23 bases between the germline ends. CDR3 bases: TGTGCCAGCAGCCCCAAGACAGGCTCGACGCCGGTTAATGAAAAACTGTTTTTT. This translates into CASSPKTGSTPVNEKLFF.

As DNA, the CDR3 is TGCGCCAGCAGCAGGGGGGACAGGGCGCAGACCCAGTACTTC. This codes for CASSRGDRAQTQYF. The chain is built from TRBV4-1 and TRBJ2-5; 9 positions agree with TRBD1. The CDR3 totals 14 residues. CDR1 MGHRA and CDR2 YSYEKL come from the germline V gene. J was trimmed by 6 bases and V by 5 bases; bases with no gene match: 7.

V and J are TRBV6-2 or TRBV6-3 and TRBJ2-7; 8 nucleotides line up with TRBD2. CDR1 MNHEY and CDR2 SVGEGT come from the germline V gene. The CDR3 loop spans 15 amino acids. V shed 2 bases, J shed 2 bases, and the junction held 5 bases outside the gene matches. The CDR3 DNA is TGTGCCAGCAGTTACGGGCGGGGGGCCACCTACGAGCAGTACTTC. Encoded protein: CASSYGRGATYEQYF.

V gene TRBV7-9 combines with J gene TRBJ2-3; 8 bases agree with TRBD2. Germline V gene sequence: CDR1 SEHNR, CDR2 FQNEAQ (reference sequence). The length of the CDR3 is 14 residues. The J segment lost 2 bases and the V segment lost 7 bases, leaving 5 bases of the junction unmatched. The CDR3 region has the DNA TGTGCCAGCACCCGGGGGGGGAACACAGATACGCAGTATTTT. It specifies CASTRGGNTDTQYF.

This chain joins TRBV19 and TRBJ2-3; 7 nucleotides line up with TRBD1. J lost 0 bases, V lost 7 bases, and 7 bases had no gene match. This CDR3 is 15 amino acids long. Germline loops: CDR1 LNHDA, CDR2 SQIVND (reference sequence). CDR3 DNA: TGTGCCAGTACCTGGGACAGCAAAAGCACAGATACGCAGTATTTT. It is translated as CASTWDSKSTDTQYF. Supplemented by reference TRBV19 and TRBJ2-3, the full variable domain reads DGGITQSPKYLFRKEGQNVTLSCEQNLNHDAMYWYRQDPGQGLRLIYYSQIVNDFQKGDIAEGYSVSREKKESFPLTVTSAQKNPTAFYLCASTWDSKSTDTQYFGPGTRLTVL.

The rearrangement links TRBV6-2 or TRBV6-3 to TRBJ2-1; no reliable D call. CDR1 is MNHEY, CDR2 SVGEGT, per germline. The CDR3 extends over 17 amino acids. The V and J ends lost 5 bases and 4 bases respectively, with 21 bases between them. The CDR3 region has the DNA TGTGCCAGCAGTCTCTCTTTAGTGTTGCCGGAGTACAATGAGCAGTTCTTC. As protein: CASSLSLVLPEYNEQFF.

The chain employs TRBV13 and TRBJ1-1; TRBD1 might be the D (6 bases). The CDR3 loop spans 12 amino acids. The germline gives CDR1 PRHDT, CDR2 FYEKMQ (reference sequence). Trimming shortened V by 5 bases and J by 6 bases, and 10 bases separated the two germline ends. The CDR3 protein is CASSKGDAEAFF. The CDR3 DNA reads TGTGCCAGCAGCAAGGGGGATGCTGAAGCTTTCTTT.

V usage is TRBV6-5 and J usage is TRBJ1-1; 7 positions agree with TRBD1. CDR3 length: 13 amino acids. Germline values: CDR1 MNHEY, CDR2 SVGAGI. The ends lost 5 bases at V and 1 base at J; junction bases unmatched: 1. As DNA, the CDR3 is TGTGCCAGCAGTAGGGACAGGAACACTGAAGCTTTCTTT. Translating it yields CASSRDRNTEAFF.

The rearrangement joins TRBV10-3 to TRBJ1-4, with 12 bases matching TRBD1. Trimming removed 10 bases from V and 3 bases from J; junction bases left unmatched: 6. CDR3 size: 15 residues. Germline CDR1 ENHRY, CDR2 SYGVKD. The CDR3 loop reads CATGTGGGSNEKLFF. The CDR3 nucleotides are TGTGCCACAGGGACAGGGGGCGGATCTAATGAAAAACTGTTTTTT.

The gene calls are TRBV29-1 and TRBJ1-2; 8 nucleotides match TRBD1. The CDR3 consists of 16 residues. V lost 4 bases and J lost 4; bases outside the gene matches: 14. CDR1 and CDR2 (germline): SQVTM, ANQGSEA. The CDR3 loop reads CSVGGSFGQGGYGYTF. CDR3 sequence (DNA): TGCAGCGTTGGGGGTTCTTTCGGACAGGGCGGCTATGGCTACACCTTC.

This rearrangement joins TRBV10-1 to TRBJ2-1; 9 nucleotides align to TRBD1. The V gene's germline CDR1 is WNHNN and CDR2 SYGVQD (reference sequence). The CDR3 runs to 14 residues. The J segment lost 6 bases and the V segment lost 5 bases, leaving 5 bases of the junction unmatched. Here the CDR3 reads CASSRPGQGNEQFF. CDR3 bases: TGCGCCAGCAGTCGACCGGGACAGGGCAATGAGCAGTTCTTC.

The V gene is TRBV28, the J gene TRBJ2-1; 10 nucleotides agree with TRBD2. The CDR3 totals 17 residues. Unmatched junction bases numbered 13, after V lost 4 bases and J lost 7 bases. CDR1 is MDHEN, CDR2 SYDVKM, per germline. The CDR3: CASSSLAGVSETNEQFF. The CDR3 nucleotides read TGTGCCAGCAGTTCCCTAGCGGGAGTATCGGAGACTAATGAGCAGTTCTTC.

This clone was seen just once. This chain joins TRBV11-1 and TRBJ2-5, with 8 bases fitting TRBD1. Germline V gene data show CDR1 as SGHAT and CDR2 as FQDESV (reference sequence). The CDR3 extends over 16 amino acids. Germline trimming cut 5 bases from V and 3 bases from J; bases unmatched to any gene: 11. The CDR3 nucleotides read TGTGCCAGCAGCCAGGGACAGGTACAGACGAAAGAGACCCAGTACTTC. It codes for CASSQGQVQTKETQYF. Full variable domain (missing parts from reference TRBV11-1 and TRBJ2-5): EAEVAQSPRYKITEKSQAVAFWCDPISGHATLYWYRQILGQGPELLVQFQDESVVDDSQLPKDRFSAERLKGVDSTLKIQPAELGDSAMYLCASSQGQVQTKETQYFGPGTRLLVL.

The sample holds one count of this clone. The CDR3 DNA reads as TGTGCCAGCTCACCAAGGCAGGGTGATGGTTCAGGCACTGAAGCTTTCTTT. Protein: CASSPRQGDGSGTEAFF. V is TRBV18 and J is TRBJ1-1; maybe TRBD1 (5 bases). V lost 2 bases to trimming and J lost 4 bases, with 20 bases between them. The CDR3 covers 17 residues. Germline V gives CDR1 KGHSH, CDR2 LQKENI.

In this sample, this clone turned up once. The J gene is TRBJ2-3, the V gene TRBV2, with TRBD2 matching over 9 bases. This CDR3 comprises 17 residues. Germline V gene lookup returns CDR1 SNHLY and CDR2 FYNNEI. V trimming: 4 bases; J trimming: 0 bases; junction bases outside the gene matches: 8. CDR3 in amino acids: CASSGFRGGASTDTQYF. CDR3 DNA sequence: TGTGCCAGCAGTGGATTCCGCGGGGGGGCAAGCACAGATACGCAGTATTTT. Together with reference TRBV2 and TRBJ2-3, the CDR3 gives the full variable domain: EPEVTQTPSHQVTQMGQEVILRCVPISNHLYFYWYRQILGQKVEFLVSFYNNEISEKSEIFDDQFSVERPDGSNFTLKIRSTKLEDSAMYFCASSGFRGGASTDTQYFGPGTRLTVL.

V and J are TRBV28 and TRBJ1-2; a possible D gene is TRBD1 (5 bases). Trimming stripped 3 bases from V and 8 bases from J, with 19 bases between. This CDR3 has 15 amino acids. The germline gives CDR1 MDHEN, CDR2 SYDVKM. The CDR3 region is CASSLVAQGLRGYTF. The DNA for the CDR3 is TGTGCCAGCAGTTTGGTCGCGCAGGGTCTGAGGGGCTACACCTTC.